This T cell receptor beta chain is from a study of blood T cell repertoires in COVID-19. On the study more broadly: The United States, Italy and Spain were the sources of the acute and convalescent COVID-19 samples.

This clone was picked up a small number of times. Per germline, CDR1 SGHNT and CDR2 YYREEE (reference sequence). Trimming pared 0 bases from V and 1 base from J, leaving 5 bases between. The CDR3 runs to 13 residues. As handled by the study authors: Using reference gene primer amplification, nucleated cell counts were estimated. Only in-frame clones appear in the TCRdb table, and some are missing; sequencing was by immunoSEQ multiplex PCR. V and J calls and clone size follow that table, whereas D and trimming were derived from the DNA. The top ten clones hold 5% to 6.5% of a sample with roughly 67,000 clones, roughly four fifths of them seen once.

This rearrangement joins TRBV5-4 to TRBJ2-7; D not certain. Sequencing was performed on peripheral blood. The sequence derives from a woman aged 55-70 years with acute or convalescent COVID-19. This CDR3 is CASSLAHSYEQYF. DNA of the CDR3: TGTGCCAGCAGCTTGGCCCATTCCTACGAGCAGTACTTC.